This is a list of T cell receptor beta chains from one sample in a study of PD-1 blockade in mismatch repair-deficient tumors. Here immunoSEQ multiplex PCR was the method, and the copy in TCRdb shows in-frame clones only, minus some. The sample has 100,000 to 150,000 clones; about 86% are singletons. The specimen comprised peripheral blood, sampled 44 weeks after starting pembrolizumab. The receptors come from an adult with mismatch repair-deficient cancer. Both conserved end residues are part of each CDR3. The D gene is left open where the match is weak. Size is stated for part of the rows, as once, few or many counts, or as a class when the clone is expanded.

d_gene	abundance	v_gene	j_gene	CDR3aa	CDR3nt
NA	NA	TRBV19	TRBJ1-5	CASSRGAGNQPQHF	TGTGCCAGTAGTCGGGGGGCCGGCAATCAGCCCCAGCATTTT
TRBD1	NA	TRBV30	TRBJ2-7	CAWSVGTGGSYEQYF	TGTGCCTGGAGTGTTGGGACAGGGGGCTCCTACGAGCAGTACTTC
NA	NA	TRBV10-3	TRBJ2-7	CAISEPWTTKGEQYF	TGTGCCATCAGTGAGCCTTGGACTACAAAAGGCGAGCAGTACTTC
NA	NA	TRBV6-1	TRBJ2-7	CASSKPKYEQYF	TGTGCCAGCAGTAAACCTAAATACGAGCAGTACTTC
NA	NA	TRBV6-5	TRBJ2-7	CASSGGIDYEQYF	TGTGCCAGCAGTGGGGGGATTGACTACGAGCAGTACTTC
NA	NA	TRBV6-1	TRBJ2-6	CASRERTGTWNSGANVLTF	TGTGCCAGCAGAGAAAGGACCGGGACCTGGAATTCTGGGGCCAACGTCCTGACTTTC
NA	NA	TRBV10-3	TRBJ2-1	CAIRRDTSSYNEQFF	TGTGCCATCAGGAGGGACACCAGCTCCTACAATGAGCAGTTCTTC
NA	NA	TRBV5-1	TRBJ1-3	CASSYTGHSGNTIYF	TGCGCCAGCAGCTACACAGGTCACTCTGGAAACACCATATATTTT
NA	NA	TRBV6-1	TRBJ2-5	CYFHSTQETQYF	TGCTATTTCCACAGTACCCAAGAGACCCAGTACTTC
NA	few	TRBV29-1	TRBJ1-2	CSVRGDGYTF	TGCAGCGTTCGGGGGGATGGCTACACCTTC
TRBD2	NA	TRBV18	TRBJ2-7	CASSPLTGTSGSYEQYF	TGTGCCAGCTCACCACTAACCGGGACTAGCGGCTCCTACGAGCAGTACTTC
NA	NA	TRBV2	TRBJ2-3	CATPRRGGAGTDTQYF	TGTGCCACCCCGCGTAGGGGGGGCGCCGGCACAGATACGCAGTATTTT
NA	NA	TRBV5-8	TRBJ1-5	CASSLFGRDNQPQHF	TGTGCCAGCAGCTTATTCGGACGGGACAATCAGCCCCAGCATTTT
NA	NA	TRBV30	TRBJ1-1	CAWKIDANTEAFF	TGTGCCTGGAAGATCGACGCGAACACTGAAGCTTTCTTT
NA	NA	TRBV19	TRBJ1-1	CASNPPGHPNTEAFF	TGTGCCAGTAATCCGCCGGGACATCCGAACACTGAAGCTTTCTTT
NA	NA	TRBV7-9	TRBJ2-5	CASSSHLWGRETQYF	TGTGCCAGCAGCTCCCACCTTTGGGGACGAGAGACCCAGTACTTC
NA	NA	TRBV6-5	TRBJ2-7	CASSSGDSSYEQYF	TGTGCCAGCAGCTCGGGGGACAGCTCCTACGAGCAGTACTTC
TRBD2	NA	TRBV19	TRBJ2-7	CASQLGSGDYEQYF	TGTGCCAGCCAATTAGGTAGCGGGGACTACGAGCAGTACTTC
TRBD2	NA	TRBV4-3	TRBJ2-1	CASSRRTSGKYNEQFF	TGCGCCAGCAGCCGCAGGACTAGCGGGAAATACAATGAGCAGTTCTTC
NA	NA	TRBV15	TRBJ1-5	CATSTGGYSNQPQHF	TGTGCCACCAGCACTGGGGGTTATAGCAATCAGCCCCAGCATTTT